Below, one T cell receptor beta chain is given with its context. This clone has only one observation. Its antigen is still unknown. No much larger clone exists at a distance of one base, and base qualities are not known. The junction shows trimming of 5 bases on V and 6 bases on J, and the gene matches do not reach 15 bases of it. There are 19 amino acids in the CDR3, from cysteine to phenylalanine inclusive. The only DNA kept is the CDR3, 57 bases in frame from the first base. CDR1 is given as LNHDA and CDR2 as SQIVND, both from the germline V gene (reference sequence). The collaborating institutions used their own protocols to collect whole blood in K2EDTA tubes. For TCRbeta analysis, collaborators shipped samples as frozen whole blood, isolated PBMCs, or DNA extracted from either of those sample types. TCRbeta CDR3 regions were amplified from genomic DNA by means of the immunoSEQ Assay, a bias-controlled multiplex PCR. In the original analysis: The number of nucleated cells in each sample was estimated from the amplification of reference gene primers within the assay. Sequence reads were collapsed and filtered to measure the absolute abundance of every unique TCRbeta CDR3 rearrangement. For each sample, productive Simpson clonality was calculated as the square root of Simpson's diversity index across productive rearrangements. Held by TCRdb, this immuneACCESS table contains in-frame sequences only and omits some clones. Under half of the omission traces to an unresolved V gene where checked; the cause of the rest is unknown. V and J calls and clone size are copied from that table; D and trimming were computed from the DNA. The sample table holds fewer than 150,000 clones, of which more than 75% were seen once. 3.4% of the sample is in the top ten clones.

The sample comes from a study of blood T cell repertoires in COVID-19 (TCRdb year 2020). Broadly, across the study: Samples from collaborators originated in the United States, Italy and Spain and spanned both the acute and convalescent phases of COVID-19. The material from the prospective study consisted of cDNA or gDNA derived from T cells, B-cell-depleted T cells, or PBMCs. Subjects who had been exposed to COVID-19, were actively infected with it, or had recovered from it provided the deeply sampled blood TCRbeta repertoires that made up the dataset. A freely available public database, intended as a resource for researchers studying the immune response to SARS-CoV-2, is where the repertoires were released. Samples came from the ongoing ImmuneRACE study (first 160 participants) plus 1,254 subjects from 6 global collaborators. The sample metadata nearly always contained a de-identified subject ID, COVID-19 status, age in years and sex. Where available, HLA class I and class II types were taken from metadata supplied by the sample provider and were not determined by assay-based typing.

Study-wide findings and limitations: The quantity of clinical and demographic metadata differed by source and by participant and was supplied without curation.

The specimen sequenced was peripheral blood. The sequence was collected from a man aged 35-49 years with acute or convalescent COVID-19. The V gene is TRBV19 and the J gene is TRBJ2-1; the junction holds 14 bases that match TRBD2. The CDR3 amino acid sequence is: CASSGYRLAGGPVSNEQFF. The nucleotide sequence is given as TGTGCCAGTAGTGGATATCGACTAGCGGGGGGGCCTGTGAGCAATGAGCAGTTCTTC.